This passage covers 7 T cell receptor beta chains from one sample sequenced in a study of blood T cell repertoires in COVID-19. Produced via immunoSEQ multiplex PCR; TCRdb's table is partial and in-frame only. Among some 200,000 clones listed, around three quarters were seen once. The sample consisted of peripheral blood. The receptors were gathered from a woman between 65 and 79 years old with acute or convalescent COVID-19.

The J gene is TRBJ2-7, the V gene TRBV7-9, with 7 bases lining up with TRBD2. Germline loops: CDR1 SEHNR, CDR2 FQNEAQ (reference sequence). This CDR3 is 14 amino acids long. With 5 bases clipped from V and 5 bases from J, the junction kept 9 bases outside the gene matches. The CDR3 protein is CASSTRGGSDEQYF. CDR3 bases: TGTGCCAGCAGCACCCGGGGCGGGAGCGACGAGCAGTACTTC.

CDR3 nucleotides: TGTGCCAGCAGCATCGACAACACAGATACGCAGTATTTT. It yields the protein CASSIDNTDTQYF. The J gene is TRBJ2-3, the V gene TRBV11-2, with D uncertain. Germline V lookup: CDR1 SGHAT, CDR2 FQNNGV. CDR3 size: 13 residues. Trimming shortened V by 5 bases and J by 2 bases, and 8 bases separated the two germline ends. The entire variable domain, with the rest obtained from reference TRBV11-2 and TRBJ2-3, is as follows: EAGVAQSPRYKIIEKRQSVAFWCNPISGHATLYWYQQILGQGPKLLIQFQNNGVVDDSQLPKDRFSAERLKGVDSTLKIQPAKLEDSAVYLCASSIDNTDTQYFGPGTRLTVL.

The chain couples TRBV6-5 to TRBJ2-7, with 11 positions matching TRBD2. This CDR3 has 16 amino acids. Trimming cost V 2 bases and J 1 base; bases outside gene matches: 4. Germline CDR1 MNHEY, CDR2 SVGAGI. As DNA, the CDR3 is TGTGCCAGCAGTTACACCGGGACTAGCGGATCCTACGAGCAGTACTTC. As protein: CASSYTGTSGSYEQYF.

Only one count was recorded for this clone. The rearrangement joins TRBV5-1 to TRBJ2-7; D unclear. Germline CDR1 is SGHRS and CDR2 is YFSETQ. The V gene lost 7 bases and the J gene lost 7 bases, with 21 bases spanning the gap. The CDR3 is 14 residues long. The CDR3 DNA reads TGCGCCAGCCAATTCGGAGAGTTTCCCCGGGAGCAGTACTTC. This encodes CASQFGEFPREQYF.

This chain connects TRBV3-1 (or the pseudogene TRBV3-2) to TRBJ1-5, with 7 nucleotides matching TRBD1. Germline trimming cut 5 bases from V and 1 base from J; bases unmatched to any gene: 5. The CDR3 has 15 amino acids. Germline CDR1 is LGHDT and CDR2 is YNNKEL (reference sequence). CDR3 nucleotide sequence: TGTGCCAGCAGCTCTACAGGGGAGAGCAATCAGCCCCAGCATTTT. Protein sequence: CASSSTGESNQPQHF.

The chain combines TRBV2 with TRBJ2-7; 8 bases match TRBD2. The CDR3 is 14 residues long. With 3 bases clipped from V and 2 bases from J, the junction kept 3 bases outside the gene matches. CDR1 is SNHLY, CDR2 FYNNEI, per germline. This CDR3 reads CASSDSGGPYEQYF. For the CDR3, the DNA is TGTGCCAGCAGTGACAGCGGGGGCCCCTACGAGCAGTACTTC. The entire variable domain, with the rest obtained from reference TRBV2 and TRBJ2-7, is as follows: EPEVTQTPSHQVTQMGQEVILRCVPISNHLYFYWYRQILGQKVEFLVSFYNNEISEKSEIFDDQFSVERPDGSNFTLKIRSTKLEDSAMYFCASSDSGGPYEQYFGPGTRLTVT.

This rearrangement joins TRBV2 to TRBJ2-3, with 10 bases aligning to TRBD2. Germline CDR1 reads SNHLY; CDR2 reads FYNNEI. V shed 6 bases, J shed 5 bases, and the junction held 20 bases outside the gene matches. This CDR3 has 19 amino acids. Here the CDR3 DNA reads TGTGCCAGCAGGGAGGGGGCTAGCGGGAGCCTGAAGATACAAGATACGCAGTATTTT. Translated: CASREGASGSLKIQDTQYF.